This T cell receptor (beta chain) was profiled in a study of long-term antiretroviral therapy in people with HIV. A v3.0 immunoSEQ assay was performed at survey level. Per-sample targets for sequencing were about 40,000-55,000 T-cell genomes. Generated by immunoSEQ multiplex PCR, the TCRdb table keeps only in-frame clones and is missing some. The sample has around 19,000 clones; about 91% are singletons. None of the participants with HIV were treated outside the United States. Every sample had 1-10 million cryopreserved PBMC in it before DNA extraction. As regards this clone: Its antigen is unidentified.

Notes on the study in general: Nothing was known about ART adherence, viral resistance or changes in therapy.

Trimming at V came to 5 bases and at J to 6 bases, leaving 5 bases not matched to a gene. In germline, CDR1 is GTSNPN, CDR2 SVGIG (reference sequence). CDR3 size: 13 residues. The source of this sequence is a woman between 50 and 59 years old with HIV. The rearrangement joins TRBV30 to TRBJ2-2; TRBD2 agrees at 8 bases. The sample consisted of unsorted PBMCs, taken 4.4 years after starting antiretroviral therapy. The CDR3 region has the DNA TGTGCCTGGGGAGCGGGGGATCCCGGGGAGCTGTTTTTT. It translates to CAWGAGDPGELFF. Supplemented by reference TRBV30 and TRBJ2-2, the full variable domain reads SQTIHQWPATLVQPVGSPLSLECTVEGTSNPNLYWYRQAAGRGLQLLFYSVGIGQISSEVPQNLSASRPQDRQFILSSKKLLLSDSGFYLCAWGAGDPGELFFGEGSRLTVL.